One sample yielded the 26 T cell receptor beta chains listed below, sequenced in a study of blood T cell repertoires in COVID-19. Method: immunoSEQ multiplex PCR; TCRdb's copy keeps in-frame clones and lacks some. Altogether around 370,000 clones are present, roughly 90% being singletons, with the ten largest covering approximately 7.3%. The specimen sequenced was peripheral blood. The source of these receptors is an older woman with COVID-19, enrolled during active disease.

This clone was seen only a few times. The gene calls are TRBV5-1 and TRBJ1-4; D unclear. The germline V and J ends were trimmed by 4 bases and 7 bases, with 14 bases remaining between them. The CDR3 runs 14 residues. Germline CDR1 SGHRS, CDR2 YFSETQ. The DNA for the CDR3 is TGCGCCAGCAGCGCCGGGAGTAGTGGTGAAAAACTGTTTTTT. Encoded protein: CASSAGSSGEKLFF.

The chain joins TRBV2 to TRBJ2-4; D perhaps matches TRBD2 (6 bases). Trimming stripped 3 bases from V and 0 bases from J, with 12 bases between. This CDR3 is 16 amino acids long. Germline V gives CDR1 SNHLY, CDR2 FYNNEI. CDR3 sequence reads: CASSEEGGLAKNIQYF. In DNA, the CDR3 is TGTGCCAGCAGTGAGGAGGGCGGCCTAGCCAAAAACATTCAGTACTTC.

The genes are TRBV3-1 (or the pseudogene TRBV3-2) and TRBJ2-3, with a possible D match to TRBD2 (5 bases). V lost 3 bases to trimming and J lost 2 bases, with 18 bases between them. The CDR3 contains 17 residues. Per the germline V gene, CDR1 is LGHDT and CDR2 is YNNKEL (reference sequence). The CDR3 sequence is CASSQYTRDALTDTQYF. CDR3 bases: TGTGCCAGCAGCCAGTATACTAGAGACGCCCTCACAGATACGCAGTATTTT.

The genes are TRBV7-8 and TRBJ2-2; D gene uncertain. Germline values: CDR1 SGHVS, CDR2 FQNEAQ. This CDR3 region has 14 residues. Trimming took 1 base from V and 2 from J, leaving 5 bases between them. Here the CDR3 reads CASSLDINTGELFF. The CDR3 nucleotides are TGTGCCAGCAGCTTAGATATTAACACCGGGGAGCTGTTTTTT.

The chain carries TRBV29-1 and TRBJ2-3; D is perhaps TRBD1 (5 bases). The CDR3 spans 12 residues. Germline assignment: CDR1 SQVTM and CDR2 ANQGSEA. V lost 6 bases to trimming and J lost 4 bases, with 11 bases between them. The CDR3 nucleotides are TGCAGCGTCGCGCAGGGCCCAGATACGCAGTATTTT. It codes for CSVAQGPDTQYF.

This clone was observed at least ten times. The same CDR3 also results from other DNA sequences found in this sample. V and J are TRBV5-1 and TRBJ2-3; D may be TRBD1 (6 bases). CDR1 and CDR2 from the germline V gene are SGHRS and YFSETQ. This CDR3 contains 15 residues. Trimming stripped 0 bases from V and 0 bases from J, with 8 bases between. This chain's CDR3 is CASSLEGDSTDTQYF. The CDR3 DNA follows: TGCGCCAGCAGCTTGGAGGGGGACAGCACAGATACGCAGTATTTT.

This chain links TRBV5-1 with TRBJ1-4; D unresolved. The CDR3 contains 14 residues. The V and J ends lost 4 bases and 2 bases respectively, with 9 bases between them. Germline-derived CDR1 and CDR2 are SGHRS and YFSETQ. CDR3 nucleotide sequence: TGCGCCAGCAGCGCTCCCGAGACTAATGAAAAACTGTTTTTT. Residues: CASSAPETNEKLFF.

The gene calls are TRBV2 and TRBJ1-3; unclear D gene. The CDR3 has 14 amino acids. The germline CDR1 and CDR2 sequences are SNHLY and FYNNEI. Trimming cost V 2 bases and J 0 bases, with 5 bases left between them. DNA for the CDR3: TGTGCCAGCAGTGAACACTCCTCTGGAAACACCATATATTTT. This gives the protein CASSEHSSGNTIYF.

About this clone: One end of the junction fails to match germline, which may point to a read error. The chain joins TRBV27 to TRBJ1-2; no clear D gene. The germline V gene has CDR1 MNHEY and CDR2 SMNVEV (reference sequence). There are 12 residues in the CDR3. This CDR3 is CASSLPGTHLAF. The CDR3 bases are TGTGCCAGCAGTTTGCCGGGAACGCATCTCGCCTTC.

The chain is built from TRBV6-5 and TRBJ1-2; tentative D call: TRBD1 (5 bases). The CDR3 is 15 amino acids. Trimming took off 5 bases at V and 3 bases at J, with 16 bases between the two ends. Per germline, CDR1 MNHEY and CDR2 SVGAGI. As DNA, the CDR3 is TGTGCCAGCAGTCCGCGGGGGGGTTCAGACTATGGCTACACCTTC. Translating it yields CASSPRGGSDYGYTF.

The chain joins TRBV29-1 to TRBJ2-1; D perhaps matches TRBD1 (5 bases). There are 10 residues in the CDR3. The V gene lost 3 bases and the J gene lost 12 bases, with 9 bases spanning the gap. Germline V lookup: CDR1 SQVTM, CDR2 ANQGSEA. The CDR3 protein is CSVDPQGQFF. The CDR3 region has the DNA TGCAGCGTTGATCCGCAGGGGCAGTTCTTC.

The V and J genes are TRBV7-2 and TRBJ2-7; D may be TRBD2 (5 bases). Germline CDR1 is SGHTA and CDR2 is FQGNSA. V was pared by 3 bases and J by 3 bases, with 12 bases between. CDR3 length: 14 amino acids. CDR3 DNA sequence: TGTGCCAGCAGCTTTGGCTCGGGAAACTACGAGCAGTACTTC. This translates into CASSFGSGNYEQYF.

The genes are TRBV2 and TRBJ1-5; unclear D gene. This CDR3 region has 15 residues. Trimming shortened V by 6 bases and J by 0 bases, and 12 bases separated the two germline ends. CDR1 is SNHLY, CDR2 FYNNEI, per germline. The CDR3 region is CASRPGLPSNQPQHF. The DNA of the CDR3 is TGTGCCAGCAGACCCGGTTTGCCTAGCAATCAGCCCCAGCATTTT.

The rearrangement links TRBV19 to TRBJ2-2; D might be TRBD2 (6 bases). Per the germline V gene, CDR1 is LNHDA and CDR2 is SQIVND (reference sequence). There are 18 residues in the CDR3. The V gene lost 5 bases and the J gene lost 4 bases, with 23 bases spanning the gap. The CDR3 reads CASSPTSLGGSGTGELFF. CDR3 nucleotide sequence: TGTGCCAGTAGTCCCACTAGCCTGGGGGGTTCGGGCACCGGGGAGCTGTTTTTT. The whole variable domain, remainder taken from reference TRBV19 and TRBJ2-2, is DGGITQSPKYLFRKEGQNVTLSCEQNLNHDAMYWYRQDPGQGLRLIYYSQIVNDFQKGDIAEGYSVSREKKESFPLTVTSAQKNPTAFYLCASSPTSLGGSGTGELFFGEGSRLTVL.

The chain carries TRBV7-3 and TRBJ1-3, with unresolved D. This CDR3 contains 13 residues. CDR1 SGHTA and CDR2 FQGTGA come from the germline V gene. Deletions cut 3 bases from V and 4 bases from J, with 7 bases between. The CDR3 reads CASSFERGNTIYF. CDR3 nucleotide sequence: TGTGCCAGCAGCTTCGAGAGAGGAAACACCATATATTTT.

This clone was recorded once. V gene TRBV6-5 combines with J gene TRBJ2-3, with 8 bases fitting TRBD2. CDR1 and CDR2 from the germline V gene are MNHEY and SVGAGI. Trimming at V came to 2 bases and at J to 2 bases, leaving 3 bases not matched to a gene. CDR3 length: 15 amino acids. This chain's CDR3 is CASSYGRGDTDTQYF. DNA for the CDR3: TGTGCCAGCAGTTACGGGCGGGGGGACACAGATACGCAGTATTTT.

This clone occurred many times. The chain links TRBV7-8 to TRBJ1-5, with D possibly being TRBD1 (5 bases). V was trimmed by 1 base and J by 7 bases, leaving 14 bases between them. Germline loops: CDR1 SGHVS, CDR2 FQNEAQ. The CDR3 consists of 15 residues. The DNA for the CDR3 is TGTGCCAGCAGCTTAGACGACAGTTTTTTACAGCCCCAGCATTTT. Its translation is CASSLDDSFLQPQHF.

The rearrangement uses TRBV28 and TRBJ1-4, with D uncertain. The length of the CDR3 is 17 residues. V lost 4 bases, J lost 4 bases, and 19 bases lay in between. Germline assignment: CDR1 MDHEN and CDR2 SYDVKM. The CDR3 DNA reads TGTGCCAGCAGTTCCCAAGCGACCGATACCCTTAATGAAAAACTGTTTTTT. It codes for CASSSQATDTLNEKLFF.

The rearrangement joins TRBV5-1 to TRBJ2-3; possibly TRBD1 for D (6 bases). Germline V CDR1 and CDR2: SGHRS, YFSETQ. The CDR3 runs to 14 residues. V was shortened by 4 bases and J by 4 bases, with 13 bases between the two germline ends. The CDR3 reads CASSRERTADTQYF. The CDR3 bases are TGCGCCAGCAGCCGAGAGCGGACAGCAGATACGCAGTATTTT.

This clone was counted between two and nine times. The CDR3 DNA is TGTGCCAGCAGTCGGCAGGGGAACTATGGCTACACCTTC. This sequence encodes CASSRQGNYGYTF. The chain combines TRBV6-5 with TRBJ1-2; D is possibly TRBD1 (6 bases). This CDR3 has 13 residues. Trimming removed 5 bases from V and 2 bases from J, with 9 bases in between. Looked up from germline, CDR1 is MNHEY and CDR2 is SVGAGI.

V and J are TRBV29-1 and TRBJ1-1, with TRBD1 as a possible D gene (5 bases). The CDR3 extends over 11 amino acids. Trimming took off 5 bases at V and 5 bases at J, with 9 bases between the two ends. Germline loops: CDR1 SQVTM, CDR2 ANQGSEA. The CDR3 loop reads CSVSRGTEAFF. CDR3 sequence (DNA): TGCAGCGTTTCTCGGGGGACTGAAGCTTTCTTT. Full variable domain (missing parts from reference TRBV29-1 and TRBJ1-1): SAVISQKPSRDICQRGTSLTIQCQVDSQVTMMFWYRQQPGQSLTLIATANQGSEATYESGFVIDKFPISRPNLTFSTLTVSNMSPEDSSIYLCSVSRGTEAFFGQGTRLTVV.

The chain joins TRBV5-1 to TRBJ2-1, with D perhaps TRBD1 (6 bases). Germline V lookup: CDR1 SGHRS, CDR2 YFSETQ. The CDR3 covers 14 residues. Trimming cost V 4 bases and J 4 bases, with 12 bases left between them. The CDR3 DNA is TGCGCCAGCAGCCCAGGACAGTTATACAATGAGCAGTTCTTC. Its protein product is CASSPGQLYNEQFF.

Regarding this clone: The sample has other DNA sequences that encode this CDR3 too. The rearrangement uses TRBV7-2 and TRBJ1-1; tentatively, D is TRBD1 (5 bases). This CDR3 is 13 amino acids long. Trimming removed 5 bases from V and 4 bases from J, with 11 bases in between. Germline V gene data show CDR1 as SGHTA and CDR2 as FQGNSA. Written as DNA, the CDR3 is TGTGCCAGCAGCCCACGTGGGGCCACTGAAGCTTTCTTT. Its translation: CASSPRGATEAFF.

The rearrangement uses TRBV5-1 and TRBJ2-7; 9 bases map to TRBD1. V trimming: 3 bases; J trimming: 6 bases; junction bases outside the gene matches: 7. The V gene's germline CDR1 is SGHRS and CDR2 YFSETQ. There are 14 residues in the CDR3. The DNA for the CDR3 is TGCGCCAGCAGCTCCGGGACAGGGTTGGGCGAGCAGTACTTC. It encodes CASSSGTGLGEQYF.

The chain has TRBV5-1 and TRBJ1-6; no definite D call. V lost 6 bases to trimming and J lost 5 bases, with 12 bases between them. Germline assignment: CDR1 SGHRS and CDR2 YFSETQ. The CDR3 runs 14 residues. Written as DNA, the CDR3 is TGCGCCAGCACCCCCCATCCGGATAATTCACCCCTCCACTTT. It codes for CASTPHPDNSPLHF.

V usage is TRBV20-1 and J usage is TRBJ2-7, with D uncertain. The CDR3 is 11 residues long. Germline CDR1 DFQATT, CDR2 SNEGSKA (reference sequence). Trimming took 1 base from V and 7 from J, leaving 8 bases between them. DNA of the CDR3: TGCAGTGCTAGAGGTGCGGAAGAGCAGTACTTC. This gives the protein CSARGAEEQYF.